The 10 T cell receptor beta chains below were found in one sample sequenced in a study of blood T cells in healthy people across ages. With a J-beta primer mix and a sample-barcoded 5' primer, a second PCR ran roughly 7 to 11 cycles. TCRdb redid the calling of the 5' RACE reads with MiXCR, one entry per CDR3 protein. The sample includes over 950,000 distinct CDR3 sequences, roughly 51% of them seen just once. The specimen was blood. The source is a woman aged 55-70 years in good health.

The rearrangement links TRBV7-3 to TRBJ2-7; TRBD1 might be the D (5 bases). The germline V gene encodes CDR1 SGHTA and CDR2 FQGTGA. The CDR3 extends over 16 amino acids. V was shortened by 3 bases and J by 4 bases, with 19 bases between the two germline ends. The CDR3 reads CASSFQSGAEGYEQYF. The CDR3 DNA is TGTGCCAGCAGCTTCCAGAGTGGGGCCGAAGGGTACGAGCAGTACTTC.

The chain links TRBV6-5 to TRBJ2-5; D remains ambiguous. Trimming stripped 6 bases from V and 2 bases from J, with 16 bases between. The V gene's germline CDR1 is MNHEY and CDR2 SVGAGI. The CDR3 consists of 15 residues. The CDR3 bases are TGTGCCAGCAGATCACCGACCTCACCACAAGAGACCCAGTACTTC. Translating it yields CASRSPTSPQETQYF.

This clonotype was seen more than once but under ten times. This chain links TRBV3-1 with TRBJ1-5; tentative D call: TRBD1 (6 bases). Trimming removed 4 bases at V and 1 base at J, with 11 bases between. This CDR3 spans 15 amino acids. From germline, CDR1 is LGHDT and CDR2 YNNKEL (reference sequence). The CDR3 region has the DNA TGTGCCAGCAGCCGGTCCAGGGGAAGCAATCAGCCCCAGCATTTT. Its protein product is CASSRSRGSNQPQHF. Looking up the rest from reference TRBV3-1 and TRBJ1-5 gives the full variable domain: DTAVSQTPKYLVTQMGNDKSIKCEQNLGHDTMYWYKQDSKKFLKIMFSYNNKELIINETVPNRFSPKSPDKAHLNLHINSLELGDSAVYFCASSRSRGSNQPQHFGDGTRLSIL.

V gene TRBV24-1 combines with J gene TRBJ2-5, with 10 bases lining up with TRBD1. The J call may be mistaken, given a closer DNA end match to TRBJ2-7. CDR1 is KGHDR and CDR2 is SFDVKD in the germline V gene. CDR3 length: 15 amino acids. The CDR3 bases are TGTGCCACCAGTGGGGGGACAGGGGTTCCCTACGAGCAGTACTTC. Its protein product is CATSGGTGVPYEQYF.

A few counts support this clonotype. The chain couples TRBV7-6 to TRBJ2-7, with TRBD2 matching over 8 bases. V shed 5 bases and J 5 bases; nucleotides not matched to a gene: 5. Germline loops: CDR1 SGHVS, CDR2 FNYEAQ. The CDR3 is 13 amino acids. The CDR3 loop is CASSATSAHEQYF. As DNA, the CDR3 is TGTGCCAGCAGCGCGACTAGCGCCCACGAGCAGTACTTC.

The chain carries TRBV3-1 and TRBJ2-1; D possibly corresponds to TRBD2 (6 bases). The V end was cut by 7 bases, the J end by 10 bases, with 17 bases between. The CDR3 runs 13 residues. Per germline, CDR1 LGHDT and CDR2 YNNKEL (reference sequence). The CDR3 DNA reads TGTGCCAGCACCGAAGGGCCCCGGGAGGAGCAGTTCTTC. It yields the protein CASTEGPREEQFF.

This clonotype was seen only a few times. This chain connects TRBV6-6 to TRBJ2-2; D not certain. This CDR3 has 11 residues. The V gene's germline CDR1 is MNHNY and CDR2 SVGAGI (reference sequence). Trimming removed 6 bases at V and 6 bases at J, with 5 bases between. The CDR3 region is CASRGPGELFF. CDR3 nucleotides: TGTGCCAGCAGAGGCCCCGGGGAGCTGTTTTTT.

This clonotype has just a few counts. The V and J genes are TRBV7-2 and TRBJ1-2, with a weak D call TRBD1 (6 bases). The CDR3 is 16 amino acids. The ends were cut back, 0 bases at V and 6 bases at J, with 17 bases in the middle. Germline values: CDR1 SGHTA, CDR2 FQGNSA. CDR3: CASSLAWRQGSDGYTF. CDR3 DNA: TGTGCCAGCAGCTTAGCGTGGCGGCAGGGGAGTGATGGCTACACCTTC. The full variable domain, its missing parts supplied by reference TRBV7-2 and TRBJ1-2, is GAGVSQSPSNKVTEKGKDVELRCDPISGHTALYWYRQSLGQGLEFLIYFQGNSAPDKSGLPSDRFSAERTGGSVSTLTIQRTQQEDSAVYLCASSLAWRQGSDGYTFGSGTRLTVV.

The rearrangement joins TRBV20-1 to TRBJ2-3, with D possibly matching TRBD2 (6 bases). The CDR3 consists of 14 residues. The germline gives CDR1 DFQATT, CDR2 SNEGSKA (reference sequence). With 6 bases removed from V and 6 bases from J, the gap between germline ends came to 19 bases. CDR3 nucleotides: TGCAGTGCGACCATTGGGCGGGAAGGGGATACGCAGTATTTT. Translation gives CSATIGREGDTQYF.

The chain combines TRBV20-1 with TRBJ1-5; D perhaps matches TRBD1 (5 bases). Germline assignment: CDR1 DFQATT and CDR2 SNEGSKA (reference sequence). V gave up 0 bases and J gave up 7 bases, with 7 bases separating them. This CDR3 contains 12 residues. The CDR3 loop is CSAREGVQPQHF. CDR3 in DNA: TGCAGTGCTAGAGAAGGGGTGCAGCCCCAGCATTTT.